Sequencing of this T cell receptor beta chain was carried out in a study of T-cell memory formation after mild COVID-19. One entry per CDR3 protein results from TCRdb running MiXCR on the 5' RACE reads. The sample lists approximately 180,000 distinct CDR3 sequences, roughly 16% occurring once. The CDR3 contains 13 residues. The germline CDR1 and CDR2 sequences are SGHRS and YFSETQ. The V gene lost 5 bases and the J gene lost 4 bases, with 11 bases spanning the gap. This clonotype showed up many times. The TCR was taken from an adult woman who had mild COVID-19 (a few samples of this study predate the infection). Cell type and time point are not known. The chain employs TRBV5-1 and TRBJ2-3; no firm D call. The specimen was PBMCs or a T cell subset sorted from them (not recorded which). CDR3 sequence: CASSLSGADTQYF. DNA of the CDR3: TGCGCCAGCAGTTTATCGGGTGCAGATACGCAGTATTTT.